This entry describes one TCR beta chain. The CDR3 is 13 amino acids. V dropped 4 bases and J dropped 7 bases, with 11 bases sitting between them. Looked up from germline, CDR1 is SGHRS and CDR2 is YFSETQ. The data were taken from a study of blood T cell repertoires in COVID-19. In the original analysis: Cell counts per sample came from amplifying reference gene primers. Repertoires were generated with immunoSEQ multiplex PCR, while TCRdb's copy carries only in-frame clones and drops some. V, J and clone size reflect that table, while D and trimming were determined from the DNA. The sample records roughly 17,000 clones, 70% to 90% being singletons.

The material sequenced was peripheral blood. The chain couples TRBV5-1 to TRBJ2-2, with TRBD1 as a possible D gene (6 bases). This TCR was sampled from a human donor in a cohort sampled during active COVID-19. Written as DNA, the CDR3 is TGCGCCAGCAGCAGGGACATTAGCGGGGAGCTGTTTTTT. Amino acids: CASSRDISGELFF.